These T cell receptor beta chains were read from a single sample in a study of blood T cell repertoires in COVID-19. The method was immunoSEQ multiplex PCR; TCRdb's version includes in-frame clones alone and lacks a portion of them. Of 650,000 to 800,000 clones listed, 85% to 90% are singletons. The sequencing input was peripheral blood. The receptors shown here come from a woman aged 18-29 years with acute or convalescent COVID-19. The CDR3 runs from the conserved cysteine through the conserved F or W. Not every row has a clone size; where given, it reads once, few, many or a size class.

abundance	j_gene	v_gene	CDR3aa
NA	TRBJ2-7	TRBV7-2	CASSSPGQGFYEQYF
NA	TRBJ1-6	TRBV4-3	CASSLTYDREGGSPLHF
NA	TRBJ1-1	TRBV5-8	CASSPLRGTTEAFF
NA	TRBJ2-3	TRBV5-6	CASSPGLASSDTQYF
NA	TRBJ1-4	TRBV11-2	CASSLSGRDEKLFF
NA	TRBJ1-1	TRBV12-3/TRBV12-4	CASRGDYTEAFF
NA	TRBJ1-1	TRBV7-2	CASSHDRGWVAFF
few	TRBJ1-5	TRBV28	CASRLDRGKPQHF
once	TRBJ1-2	TRBV3-1/TRBV3-2	CASRREGGYGYTF
NA	TRBJ1-1	TRBV29-1	CSTLTGESTEAFF
NA	TRBJ2-3	TRBV5-1	CASSLGGHTDTQYF
NA	TRBJ1-6	TRBV6-5	CASSSLTAYSSPLHF
NA	TRBJ2-1	TRBV5-6	CASSPKYLTGDEQFF
once	TRBJ2-1	TRBV24-1	CATSSGVRSYNEQFF